Detailed here is one T cell receptor beta chain. Its antigen is still unknown. The PCR had 60 Vbeta and 13 Jbeta primers. Clones were read by immunoSEQ multiplex PCR, and TCRdb kept only the in-frame ones, dropping some. Seen here are some 110,000 clones, around three quarters observed once, and the top ten hold less than 0.95%. This CDR3 is 14 amino acids long. J was trimmed by 4 bases and V by 4 bases; bases with no gene match: 7. Germline CDR1 reads SGHRS; CDR2 reads YFSETQ. The data derive from a study of cytomegalovirus exposure and HLA in healthy donors. Study-wide points: In a later analysis, HLA-C alleles had the fewest associated TCRs, DRB1 alleles the most. At a 0.05 false discovery rate, a later analysis found 18,000 or so TCR beta sequences to be associated with HLA alleles. A highly shared variant cluster was judged a likely technical artifact.

The specimen sequenced was PBMCs. V gene TRBV5-1 combines with J gene TRBJ2-7; 8 bases are a match to TRBD1. The source is a boy between 10 and 17 years old in good health and CMV-seronegative. The chain's CDR3 is CASSDQGAGYEQYF. In nucleotides, the CDR3 is TGCGCCAGCAGCGACCAGGGGGCTGGGTACGAGCAGTACTTC.